The 31 T cell receptor beta chains below come from one sample, sequenced in a study of shared clonotypes between healthy human individuals. Measured with immunoSEQ multiplex PCR; TCRdb has only the in-frame clones, and not every one. The profile shows roughly 1,100,000 clones, around 76% of them singletons. Sequencing used memory CD4+ T cells sorted from blood. Subset noted: CD45RA-negative fraction. The receptor source for this set is a man in his late teens or twenties in good health.

The table lists this clone with a count of one. This chain links TRBV28 with TRBJ2-7; the D gene could be TRBD1 or TRBD2 (6 bases each). The CDR3 spans 16 residues. Germline CDR1 MDHEN, CDR2 SYDVKM. The V and J ends lost 3 bases and 0 bases respectively, with 15 bases between them. The CDR3 sequence: CASSLGARRASYEQYF. In nucleotides, the CDR3 is TGTGCCAGCAGTTTGGGGGCGAGGAGGGCCTCCTACGAGCAGTACTTC.

This chain uses TRBV5-6 with TRBJ2-2; a weak D match, TRBD1 (5 bases). Trimming took off 3 bases at V and 4 bases at J, with 16 bases between the two ends. Germline lookup yields CDR1 SGHDT and CDR2 YYEEEE. The CDR3 totals 16 residues. The CDR3 nucleotides read TGTGCCAGCAGCTCCCCGACAGAATGGTTCACCGGGGAGCTGTTTTTT. This codes for CASSSPTEWFTGELFF.

The gene calls are TRBV10-2 and TRBJ1-2; perhaps TRBD1 as D (5 bases). The CDR3 is made up of 13 amino acids. Germline values: CDR1 WSHSY, CDR2 SAAADI. The V end was cut by 3 bases, the J end by 3 bases, with 8 bases between. CDR3 amino acids: CASSEEGYYGYTF. CDR3 DNA sequence: TGCGCCAGCAGTGAAGAGGGGTACTATGGCTACACCTTC.

Only a few counts were recorded for this clone. V usage is TRBV7-2 and J usage is TRBJ2-2; the match to TRBD2 covers 11 bases. Germline V gene data show CDR1 as SGHTA and CDR2 as FQGNSA. The CDR3 has 16 amino acids. The trim removed 5 bases at V and 1 base at J, leaving 3 bases unmatched. The CDR3 region has the DNA TGTGCCAGCAGCCTAACTAGCGGGGGGAACACCGGGGAGCTGTTTTTT. Its translation: CASSLTSGGNTGELFF.

This sequence joins TRBV6-5 and TRBJ1-2; maybe TRBD1 (6 bases). The V gene's germline CDR1 is MNHEY and CDR2 SVGAGI. Trimming took off 2 bases at V and 7 bases at J, with 14 bases between the two ends. This CDR3 comprises 14 residues. CDR3 nucleotides: TGTGCCAGCAGTTACGAGGGGGTCCGGGGTGGCTACACCTTC. Its translation: CASSYEGVRGGYTF.

V gene TRBV6-5 combines with J gene TRBJ1-3; D ambiguous. Germline V gene lookup returns CDR1 MNHEY and CDR2 SVGAGI. Trimming left V 8 bases short and J 0 bases short, with 14 bases between. The CDR3 consists of 15 residues. DNA of the CDR3: TGTGCCAGCGGAAAAGGGTACTCCTCTGGAAACACCATATATTTT. The encoded protein is CASGKGYSSGNTIYF.

V gene TRBV28 combines with J gene TRBJ2-7; TRBD1 matches 7 bases. Germline-derived CDR1 and CDR2 are MDHEN and SYDVKM. This CDR3 region has 14 residues. Trimming at V came to 6 bases and at J to 2 bases, leaving 7 bases not matched to a gene. CDR3 in DNA: TGTGCCAGCAGCCCTTCGACAGGGACCTACGAGCAGTACTTC. This encodes CASSPSTGTYEQYF.

Points on this clone: A far larger clone is only one base removed, so a read error is likely. The chain is built from TRBV29-1 and TRBJ2-7, with D perhaps given as TRBD1 or TRBD2 (7 bases each). Per the germline V gene, CDR1 is SQVTM and CDR2 is ANQGSEA. V was trimmed by 4 bases and J by 6 bases, leaving 10 bases between them. The CDR3 is 11 amino acids. CDR3: CSVARGGEQYF. CDR3 bases: TGCAGCGTTGCCAGGGGGGGCGAGCAGTACTTC.

A few counts support this clone. The chain couples TRBV6-5 to TRBJ2-3; D is unclear. The CDR3 runs 14 residues. Trimming removed 4 bases from V and 3 bases from J, with 11 bases in between. Germline CDR1 is MNHEY and CDR2 is SVGAGI. The CDR3: CASSLQPRTDTQYF. The CDR3 region has the DNA TGTGCCAGCAGTTTACAACCCAGGACAGATACGCAGTATTTT.

The chain links TRBV6-4 to TRBJ2-3; perhaps TRBD2 as D (5 bases). The CDR3 loop spans 14 amino acids. Trimming took off 3 bases at V and 4 bases at J, with 11 bases between the two ends. Germline V gives CDR1 MRHNA, CDR2 SNTAGT. The DNA for the CDR3 is TGTGCCAGCAGTGAACGGGGTTTCTCAGATACGCAGTATTTT. This gives the protein CASSERGFSDTQYF.

In its sample, this clone was seen once. V usage is TRBV12-5 and J usage is TRBJ1-1, with D unresolved. The V gene's germline CDR1 is LGHNT and CDR2 FRNRAP. The CDR3 length is 14 residues. V dropped 2 bases and J dropped 0 bases, with 7 bases sitting between them. This CDR3 reads CASGLRQMNTEAFF. CDR3 DNA: TGTGCTAGTGGTTTGAGGCAGATGAACACTGAAGCTTTCTTT.

This clone was seen only once. This chain links TRBV29-1 with TRBJ2-3, with a weak D call TRBD1 (5 bases). This CDR3 is 13 amino acids long. Looked up from germline, CDR1 is SQVTM and CDR2 is ANQGSEA. Trimming removed 3 bases at V and 4 bases at J, with 11 bases between. The CDR3: CSVDRGGPDTQYF. The DNA of the CDR3 is TGCAGCGTTGATAGGGGCGGCCCAGATACGCAGTATTTT.

The rearrangement joins TRBV5-1 to TRBJ2-1; TRBD2 agrees at 8 bases. The CDR3 is 15 residues long. J gave up 10 bases and V 2 bases, and 11 bases lay outside the gene matches. Per germline, CDR1 SGHRS and CDR2 YFSETQ. CDR3 coding DNA: TGCGCCAGCAGCTTAGGTAGCGGGGCGGCTGGGGAGCAGTTCTTC. It specifies CASSLGSGAAGEQFF.

This clone was seen a handful of times. CDR3 DNA: TGTGCCAGCAGCGCGAGTGGGGCAAATCAGCCCCAGCATTTT. Its protein is CASSASGANQPQHF. The V gene is TRBV7-2, the J gene TRBJ1-5, with D maybe TRBD1 (5 bases). CDR1 is SGHTA and CDR2 is FQGNSA in the germline V gene. V lost 5 bases, J lost 4 bases, and 12 bases lay in between. The CDR3 sequence is 14 residues long.

In the case of this clone: At one end, the junction sequence differs from germline, possibly due to a read error. The chain recombines TRBV7-6 with TRBJ1-2; possibly TRBD1 for D (6 bases). The CDR3 loop spans 10 amino acids. Germline CDR1 reads SGHVS; CDR2 reads FNYEAQ. The CDR3 nucleotides read TGTGCCAGCGGAGCAGGACAGAAAAGCTTC. Amino acids: CASGAGQKSF.

V gene TRBV5-1 combines with J gene TRBJ1-5; TRBD1 is a possible D gene (6 bases). Germline V lookup: CDR1 SGHRS, CDR2 YFSETQ. The CDR3 contains 15 residues. V shed 1 base and J shed 3 bases, with 11 bases lying between them. The CDR3 protein is CASSLSTGNNQPQHF. DNA of the CDR3: TGCGCCAGCAGCTTGTCTACAGGGAACAATCAGCCCCAGCATTTT.

At least ten counts were recorded for this clone. This rearrangement joins TRBV19 to TRBJ2-7; possibly TRBD1 or TRBD2 for D (5 bases each). Looked up from germline, CDR1 is LNHDA and CDR2 is SQIVND (reference sequence). Trimming pared 4 bases from V and 6 bases from J, leaving 16 bases between. This CDR3 contains 14 residues. This CDR3 reads CASSTAGSGSEQYF. The CDR3 nucleotides read TGTGCCAGTAGTACGGCAGGGTCTGGGAGCGAGCAGTACTTC.

This clone was detected only once. The sample carries other DNA sequences with the same CDR3. The chain couples TRBV7-2 to TRBJ2-6, with D possibly TRBD2 on 5 matching bases. The CDR3 contains 16 residues. CDR1 SGHTA and CDR2 FQGNSA come from the germline V gene. Trimming shortened V by 5 bases and J by 0 bases, and 11 bases separated the two germline ends. The DNA for the CDR3 is TGTGCCAGCAGCCGGGGATTCTTCTCTGGGGCCAACGTCCTGACTTTC. This gives the protein CASSRGFFSGANVLTF.

V gene TRBV2 combines with J gene TRBJ1-2; no clear D gene. V dropped 1 base and J dropped 3 bases, with 6 bases sitting between them. This CDR3 spans 13 amino acids. Germline V gene sequence: CDR1 SNHLY, CDR2 FYNNEI. The chain's CDR3 is CASSEGADYGYTF. In DNA form, the CDR3 reads TGTGCCAGCAGTGAAGGGGCGGACTATGGCTACACCTTC.

J is TRBJ2-3 and V is TRBV5-1; 10 bases align to TRBD2. The CDR3 has 15 amino acids. The junction had 4 bases not matched to a gene; V was cut back by 4 bases and J by 2 bases. The germline CDR1 and CDR2 sequences are SGHRS and YFSETQ. Written as DNA, the CDR3 is TGCGCCAGCAGCGTGGGGACTAGCGACACAGATACGCAGTATTTT. It translates to CASSVGTSDTDTQYF.

DNA for the CDR3: TGTGCCAGCAGTCTAAACGCTCCCTACACCATATATTTT. Translated, it gives CASSLNAPYTIYF. This chain connects TRBV28 to TRBJ1-3; unclear D gene. Germline CDR1 reads MDHEN; CDR2 reads SYDVKM. V lost 5 bases, J lost 8 bases, and 13 bases lay in between. CDR3 length equals 13 residues.

The rearrangement joins TRBV21-1 to TRBJ2-3; whether TRBD1, the table's D call, matches the DNA was not checked. TRBV21-1 is a listed pseudogene. CDR3 size: 17 residues. The CDR3 nucleotides are TGTGCCAGCCCTAACGCTGAGGGGGAGTATGTCACAGATACGCAGTATTTT. This translates into CASPNAEGEYVTDTQYF.

This clone turned up a few times. The rearrangement joins TRBV7-9 to TRBJ2-3, with D perhaps TRBD1 or TRBD2 (5 bases each). V shed 4 bases and J shed 5 bases, with 16 bases lying between them. Germline V gene lookup returns CDR1 SEHNR and CDR2 FQNEAQ (reference sequence). The CDR3 contains 15 residues. The CDR3 protein is CASSSRGAAGDTQYF. DNA of the CDR3: TGTGCCAGCAGCTCGAGGGGCGCGGCTGGAGATACGCAGTATTTT. The full variable domain, its missing parts supplied by reference TRBV7-9 and TRBJ2-3, is DTGVSQNPRHKITKRGQNVTFRCDPISEHNRLYWYRQTLGQGPEFLTYFQNEAQLEKSRLLSDRFSAERPKGSFSTLEIQRTEQGDSAMYLCASSSRGAAGDTQYFGPGTRLTVL.

The chain combines TRBV10-2 with TRBJ1-6, with D possibly matching TRBD1 (5 bases). Germline assignment: CDR1 WSHSY and CDR2 SAAADI. The V end was cut by 3 bases, the J end by 8 bases, with 8 bases between. The CDR3 loop spans 13 amino acids. In nucleotides, the CDR3 is TGCGCCAGCAGTGACAGGGAGCATTCACCCCTCCACTTT. Protein product: CASSDREHSPLHF.

V and J are TRBV5-1 and TRBJ1-6; the D gene is possibly TRBD1 (5 bases). Between the trimmed V and J ends, which lost 4 bases and 9 bases, there was a span of 8 bases. There are 12 residues in the CDR3. Germline V gene lookup returns CDR1 SGHRS and CDR2 YFSETQ. Here the CDR3 reads CASSTGTSPLHF. CDR3 in DNA: TGCGCCAGCAGCACCGGGACTTCACCCCTCCACTTT.

V is TRBV5-4 and J is TRBJ2-1, with D perhaps TRBD2 (5 bases). CDR1 and CDR2 from the germline V gene are SGHNT and YYREEE (reference sequence). The CDR3 contains 14 residues. V lost 2 bases, J lost 1 base, and 7 bases lay in between. The CDR3 region is CASSLPGSYNEQFF. The CDR3 nucleotides read TGTGCCAGCAGCTTACCGGGATCCTACAATGAGCAGTTCTTC.

The table lists this clone with a few counts. The J gene is TRBJ1-4, the V gene TRBV28, with 10 bases identical to TRBD1. Trimming took 2 bases from V and 2 from J; bases not matched to a gene: 5. The length of the CDR3 is 17 residues. The germline CDR1 and CDR2 sequences are MDHEN and SYDVKM. CDR3 sequence (DNA): TGTGCCAGCAGTTTAACGGACAGGGGGGTCACTAATGAAAAACTGTTTTTT. It translates to CASSLTDRGVTNEKLFF.

The chain links TRBV4-1 to TRBJ1-2; D gene uncertain. From germline, CDR1 is MGHRA and CDR2 YSYEKL. The CDR3 has 14 residues. The ends were cut back, 2 bases at V and 7 bases at J, with 14 bases in the middle. Here the CDR3 DNA reads TGCGCCAGCAGCCAACTAGGAGGGTCAGGTGGCTACACCTTC. It yields the protein CASSQLGGSGGYTF.

The chain couples TRBV6-1 to TRBJ1-4; D call uncertain. Trimming removed 6 bases at V and 0 bases at J, with 14 bases between. The CDR3 length is 16 residues. Germline V gene sequence: CDR1 MNHNS, CDR2 SASEGT. The CDR3 nucleotides are TGTGCCAGCAGGGAACAGTGGCTTGCAACTAATGAAAAACTGTTTTTT. Translated, it gives CASREQWLATNEKLFF.

V usage is TRBV6-6 and J usage is TRBJ1-6; 9 bases match TRBD1. With 5 bases clipped from V and 5 bases from J, the junction kept 7 bases outside the gene matches. CDR3 length equals 16 residues. The germline CDR1 and CDR2 sequences are MNHNY and SVGAGI (reference sequence). The CDR3 bases are TGTGCCAGCAGTAACCGGGACAGGGTAGATAATTCACCCCTCCACTTT. This encodes CASSNRDRVDNSPLHF.

This chain joins TRBV11-2 and TRBJ2-7, with D hard to call. CDR3 length: 15 residues. Germline V gene lookup returns CDR1 SGHAT and CDR2 FQNNGV. V was trimmed by 5 bases and J by 3 bases, leaving 17 bases between them. CDR3 nucleotide sequence: TGTGCCAGCAGCATAGGCCGGTCCCCATACTACGAGCAGTACTTC. Encoded protein: CASSIGRSPYYEQYF. The variable domain in full, with the rest retrieved from reference TRBV11-2 and TRBJ2-7, is EAGVAQSPRYKIIEKRQSVAFWCNPISGHATLYWYQQILGQGPKLLIQFQNNGVVDDSQLPKDRFSAERLKGVDSTLKIQPAKLEDSAVYLCASSIGRSPYYEQYFGPGTRLTVT.